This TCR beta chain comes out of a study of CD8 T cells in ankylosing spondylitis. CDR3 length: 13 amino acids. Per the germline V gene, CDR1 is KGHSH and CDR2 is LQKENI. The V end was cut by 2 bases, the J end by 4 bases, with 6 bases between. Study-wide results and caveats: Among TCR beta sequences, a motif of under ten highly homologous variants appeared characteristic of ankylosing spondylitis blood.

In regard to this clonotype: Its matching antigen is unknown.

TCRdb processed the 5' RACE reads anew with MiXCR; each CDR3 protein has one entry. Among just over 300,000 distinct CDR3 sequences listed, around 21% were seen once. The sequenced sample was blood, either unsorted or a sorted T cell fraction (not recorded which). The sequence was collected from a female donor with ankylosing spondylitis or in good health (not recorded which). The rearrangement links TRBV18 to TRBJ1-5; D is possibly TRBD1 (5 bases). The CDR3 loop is CASSPGANQPQHF. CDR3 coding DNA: TGTGCCAGCTCACCAGGGGCTAATCAGCCCCAGCATTTT. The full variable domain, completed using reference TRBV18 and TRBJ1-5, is NAGVMQNPRHLVRRRGQEARLRCSPMKGHSHVYWYRQLPEEGLKFMVYLQKENIIDESGMPKERFSAEFPKEGPSILRIQQVVRGDSAAYFCASSPGANQPQHFGDGTRLSIL.